These 3 T cell receptor beta chains originate from one sample sequenced in a study of blood T cell repertoires in COVID-19. Generated by immunoSEQ multiplex PCR, the TCRdb table keeps only in-frame clones and is missing some. The data show over 100,000 clones, roughly 92% seen once. Sequences were obtained from peripheral blood. The receptors come from a woman in her 50s with COVID-19, enrolled during active disease.

The chain recombines TRBV3-1 (or the pseudogene TRBV3-2) with TRBJ1-2; 11 nucleotides agree with TRBD1. The germline gives CDR1 LGHDT, CDR2 YNNKEL (reference sequence). With 4 bases clipped from V and 7 bases from J, the junction kept 11 bases outside the gene matches. There are 16 residues in the CDR3. CDR3 loop: CASSPTLSDRGPGYTF. DNA of the CDR3: TGTGCCAGCAGCCCGACCCTTTCGGACAGGGGGCCTGGCTACACCTTC.

Of note for this clone: The sample carries other DNA sequences with the same CDR3. The chain joins TRBV2 to TRBJ2-2; 7 bases align to TRBD1. This CDR3 has 12 residues. The J segment lost 9 bases and the V segment lost 9 bases, leaving 7 bases of the junction unmatched. The germline CDR1 and CDR2 sequences are SNHLY and FYNNEI. CDR3 sequence (DNA): TGTGCCAGTAGCCCGACAGGGTGGGAGCTGTTTTTT. Protein: CASSPTGWELFF.

The genes are TRBV10-1 and TRBJ2-3; possible D gene TRBD2, 7 bases. In germline, CDR1 is WNHNN, CDR2 SYGVQD (reference sequence). The V gene lost 3 bases and the J gene lost 4 bases, with 17 bases spanning the gap. The CDR3 runs to 16 residues. CDR3 coding DNA: TGCGCCAGCAGTGAAGTCTGGACGGGGGGCGCAGATACGCAGTATTTT. Its protein is CASSEVWTGGADTQYF.